The present T cell receptor beta chain was sequenced within a study of regulatory T cells in long-lasting Graves disease. Whole-study results and caveats: Between persistent patients, about 2,700 public clonotypes were shared, exceeding the 966 shared between new patients. Persistent cases favored TRBV28, TRBJ1-2 and TRBJ2-5.

As for time point: newly diagnosed GD, antithyroid drugs for less than 3 months. The TCR library was made from RNA that had been extracted from PBMCs in TRIzol. Through Arm-PCR of CDR3 regions and iRepertoire HTBI primers, TCR beta libraries were built. TCRdb fed the multiplex PCR reads into MiXCR, producing one record per CDR3 protein. Here the sample spans roughly 320,000 distinct CDR3 sequences, roughly 17% being singletons. V gave up 6 bases and J gave up 1 base; unmatched junction bases: 8. CDR3 length equals 17 residues. The germline V gene has CDR1 MNHNS and CDR2 SASEGT. This clonotype was counted ten times or more. Its target is unknown. These data are also associated with another study on T cells in Graves' hyperthyroidism and ophthalmopathy.

The sequencing used peripheral blood mononuclear cells (PBMCs), collected at new diagnosis, from a patient treated with antithyroid drugs. This clonotype was obtained from a man aged 35-49 years with Graves disease. The V call is TRBV6-1, the J call TRBJ2-7; 14 positions agree with TRBD2. The CDR3 here is CASRHRTSGGLSYEQYF. The DNA for the CDR3 is TGTGCCAGCAGGCACAGGACTAGCGGGGGGCTGTCCTACGAGCAGTACTTC.